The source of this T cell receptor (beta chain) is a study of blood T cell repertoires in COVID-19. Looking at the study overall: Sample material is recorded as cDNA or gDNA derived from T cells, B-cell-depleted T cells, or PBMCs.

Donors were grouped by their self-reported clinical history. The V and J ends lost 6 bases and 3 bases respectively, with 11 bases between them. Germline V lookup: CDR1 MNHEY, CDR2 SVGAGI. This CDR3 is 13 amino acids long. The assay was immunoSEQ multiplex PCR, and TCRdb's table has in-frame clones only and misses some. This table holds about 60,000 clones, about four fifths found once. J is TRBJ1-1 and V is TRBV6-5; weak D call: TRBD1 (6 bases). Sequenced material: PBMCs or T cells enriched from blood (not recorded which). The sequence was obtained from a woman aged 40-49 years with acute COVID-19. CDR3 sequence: CASSRKGDTEAFF. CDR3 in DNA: TGTGCCAGCAGCCGGAAGGGGGACACTGAAGCTTTCTTT.